Included here is one TCR beta chain sequence, with context. V lost 2 bases to trimming and J lost 3 bases, with 17 bases between them. CDR3 size: 16 residues. Germline-derived CDR1 and CDR2 are MDHEN and SYDVKM. Assay: immunoSEQ multiplex PCR; the TCRdb copy retains only in-frame clones and omits some. The sample gives under 85,000 clones, around 87% of which show up once; just over 2.5% is in the top ten. The sample belongs to a study of OX40 agonist ivuxolimab in advanced cancers. Study details: Ivuxolimab, an agonist antibody against OX40 (CD134), was given to patients. Two cutaneous melanoma patients and one hepatocellular carcinoma patient, three in all, had partial responses. Cohort: about 82% men, mean age 60, aged about 23 to 79.

Blood sampling took place at baseline, cycle 4 day 1, and cycle 7 day 1. This sequence joins TRBV28 and TRBJ2-7; tentative D call: TRBD2 (6 bases). This sequence originates from an adult with an advanced solid tumor such as melanoma, head and neck, liver or kidney cancer. This specimen was CD4+ or CD8+ T cells sorted from blood, taken in a trial of the OX40 agonist ivuxolimab. CDR3 bases: TGTGCCAGCAGTTTAAAGTTTCGGGGGTGGTTCTACGAGCAGTACTTC. Translated: CASSLKFRGWFYEQYF.